The clone carrying this T cell receptor (beta chain) has a count of ten or more. Its cognate antigen is unknown. Axillary draining lymph nodes of breast cancer patients supplied the node samples. The sample comes from a study of breast tumors, draining lymph nodes, adjacent tissues. Study-wide points: The lymph node origin of tumor T cells was framed as consistent with a hypothesis, not demonstrated.

Germline-derived CDR1 and CDR2 are SEHNR and FQNEAQ (reference sequence). The length of the CDR3 is 14 residues. The V end was cut by 5 bases, the J end by 1 base, with 12 bases between. Each CDR3 protein is one row after TCRdb ran MiXCR on the multiplex PCR reads. The sample lists approximately 250,000 distinct CDR3 sequences; under 40% were seen once. The V gene is TRBV7-9, the J gene TRBJ2-7; no firm D call. Input material: axillary lymph node tissue. The clonotype was recovered from a female donor with breast cancer. Some clones in this sample may be carry-over from other donors' samples. This CDR3 is CASSLPDISYEQYF. CDR3 sequence (DNA): TGTGCCAGCAGCCTCCCCGACATATCCTACGAGCAGTACTTC.